The 13 T cell receptor beta chains in this list originate from one sample, sequenced in a study of radiation and T cells in renal cell carcinoma. This sample's time point: baseline pretreatment blood. The treatment: 15 Gy SBRT to primary tumor, nephrectomy 4 weeks later. Clones were read by immunoSEQ multiplex PCR, and TCRdb kept only the in-frame ones, dropping some. The sample consists of tens of thousands of clones, 80% of them appearing once. The sequencing used blood, collected from a patient whose treatment included radiotherapy and nephrectomy. Source of these receptors: a man in his sixties with renal cell carcinoma.

The chain couples TRBV7-2 to TRBJ1-1; D gene unclear. Germline CDR1 is SGHTA and CDR2 is FQGNSA. CDR3 length: 14 amino acids. V was cut by 2 bases and J by 2 bases, with 9 bases left in between. In DNA form, the CDR3 reads TGTGCCAGCAGCTTATTCCGGGAAAACACTGAAGCTTTCTTT. Translation gives CASSLFRENTEAFF.

The chain is built from TRBV19 and TRBJ2-3, with 9 bases matching TRBD2. Germline CDR1 LNHDA, CDR2 SQIVND (reference sequence). This CDR3 contains 16 residues. V shed 7 bases and J 0 bases; nucleotides not matched to a gene: 8. This CDR3 is CASTASGDTSTDTQYF. For the CDR3, the DNA is TGTGCCAGTACGGCTAGCGGGGATACTAGCACAGATACGCAGTATTTT.

A few counts support this clone. This chain uses TRBV19 with TRBJ1-2; D is undetermined. V gave up 5 bases and J gave up 2 bases, with 9 bases separating them. CDR3 length: 13 residues. Germline V gene lookup returns CDR1 LNHDA and CDR2 SQIVND (reference sequence). CDR3 in amino acids: CASSHTTNYGYTF. CDR3 in DNA: TGTGCCAGTAGTCATACTACCAACTATGGCTACACCTTC.

The rearrangement joins TRBV10-3 to TRBJ1-5, with 8 bases identical to TRBD1. Germline CDR1 is ENHRY and CDR2 is SYGVKD. CDR3 length equals 14 residues. Losses at the gene ends were 4 bases for V and 5 bases for J; bases not matched to a gene: 4. CDR3 residues: CAISVEQGDQPQHF. As DNA, the CDR3 is TGTGCCATCAGTGTAGAACAGGGGGATCAGCCCCAGCATTTT.

By share, this clone ranks as medium-sized. V gene TRBV2 combines with J gene TRBJ1-4; D gene ambiguous. V lost 6 bases, J lost 8 bases, and 22 bases lay in between. CDR3 size: 16 residues. From germline, CDR1 is SNHLY and CDR2 FYNNEI. The DNA of the CDR3 is TGTGCCAGCAGCTTAAGTTCAAGTTGGTCCTTCGAAAAACTGTTTTTT. This codes for CASSLSSSWSFEKLFF. The whole variable domain, remainder taken from reference TRBV2 and TRBJ1-4, is EPEVTQTPSHQVTQMGQEVILRCVPISNHLYFYWYRQILGQKVEFLVSFYNNEISEKSEIFDDQFSVERPDGSNFTLKIRSTKLEDSAMYFCASSLSSSWSFEKLFFGSGTQLSVL.

The chain links TRBV2 to TRBJ1-2; D uncertain. Germline V gene sequence: CDR1 SNHLY, CDR2 FYNNEI. Between the trimmed V and J ends, which lost 11 bases and 8 bases, there was a span of 21 bases. This CDR3 contains 13 residues. This CDR3 is CAARLDVGGGYTF. Here the CDR3 DNA reads TGTGCCGCTCGTCTGGACGTCGGAGGGGGCTACACCTTC.

This clone has only one observation. V and J are TRBV9 and TRBJ2-1; D remains ambiguous. CDR3 length: 16 residues. Trimming took 9 bases from V and 4 from J, leaving 23 bases between them. Germline V gene lookup returns CDR1 SGDLS and CDR2 YYNGEE. The CDR3 sequence is CAIPKLPPTDYNEQFF. The DNA for the CDR3 is TGTGCCATCCCGAAGCTCCCCCCGACGGATTACAATGAGCAGTTCTTC.

The chain joins TRBV7-2 to TRBJ2-7; D is perhaps TRBD1 or TRBD2 (6 bases each). Germline CDR1 SGHTA, CDR2 FQGNSA. Trimming shortened V by 5 bases and J by 7 bases, and 18 bases separated the two germline ends. The CDR3 has 14 amino acids. The CDR3 region has the DNA TGTGCCAGCAGCCAAAGAGGCGTAGGGGGGGAGCAGTACTTC. It is translated as CASSQRGVGGEQYF.

The chain has TRBV29-1 and TRBJ1-1; 7 bases line up with TRBD1. V shed 6 bases and J 5 bases; nucleotides not matched to a gene: 9. The CDR3 is made up of 13 amino acids. Germline V gene sequence: CDR1 SQVTM, CDR2 ANQGSEA. CDR3 bases: TGCAGCGTGATGGGACAGAGGGGGACTGAAGCTTTCTTT. It codes for CSVMGQRGTEAFF.

Regarding this clone: Distinct nucleotide sequences in the sample also encode this CDR3. This chain links TRBV6-5 with TRBJ2-1; D is unresolved. The CDR3 sequence is 12 residues long. CDR1 is MNHEY and CDR2 is SVGAGI in the germline V gene. V lost 0 bases and J 9 bases, leaving 6 bases between the germline ends. The CDR3 here is CASSYSDREQFF. The CDR3 coding sequence is TGTGCCAGCAGTTACTCAGATCGTGAGCAGTTCTTC.

The V call is TRBV28, the J call TRBJ1-1; possible D gene TRBD1, 5 bases. Germline CDR1 reads MDHEN; CDR2 reads SYDVKM. The CDR3 loop spans 15 amino acids. V was cut by 4 bases and J by 5 bases, with 17 bases left in between. The CDR3 DNA is TGTGCCAGCAGTTCAAAGGGAAGGGGCAGAACTGAAGCTTTCTTT. Its protein product is CASSSKGRGRTEAFF.

The rearrangement joins TRBV5-1 to TRBJ2-1; D remains unclear. Germline V CDR1 and CDR2: SGHRS, YFSETQ. V dropped 4 bases and J dropped 4 bases, with 3 bases sitting between them. The CDR3 runs 11 residues. The CDR3 reads CASSEYNEQFF. The CDR3 region has the DNA TGCGCCAGCAGCGAATACAATGAGCAGTTCTTC.

V and J are TRBV19 and TRBJ1-5, with D possibly matching TRBD1 (5 bases). Germline lookup yields CDR1 LNHDA and CDR2 SQIVND (reference sequence). The CDR3 has 14 amino acids. V dropped 8 bases and J dropped 1 base, with 12 bases sitting between them. Here the CDR3 reads CASGGVHSNQPQHF. The CDR3 nucleotides read TGTGCCAGTGGGGGAGTCCACAGCAATCAGCCCCAGCATTTT. The entire variable domain, with the rest obtained from reference TRBV19 and TRBJ1-5, is as follows: DGGITQSPKYLFRKEGQNVTLSCEQNLNHDAMYWYRQDPGQGLRLIYYSQIVNDFQKGDIAEGYSVSREKKESFPLTVTSAQKNPTAFYLCASGGVHSNQPQHFGDGTRLSIL.